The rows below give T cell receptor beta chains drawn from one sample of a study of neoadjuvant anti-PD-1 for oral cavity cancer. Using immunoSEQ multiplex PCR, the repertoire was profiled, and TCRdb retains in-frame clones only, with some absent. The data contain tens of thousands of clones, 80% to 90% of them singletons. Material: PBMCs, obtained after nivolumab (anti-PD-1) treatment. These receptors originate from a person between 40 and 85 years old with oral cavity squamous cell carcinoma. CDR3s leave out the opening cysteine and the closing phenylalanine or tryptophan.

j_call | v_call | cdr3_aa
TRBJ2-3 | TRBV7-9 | ASSFRGLAGERVTDTQY
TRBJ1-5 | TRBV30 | AWGTALKQPQH
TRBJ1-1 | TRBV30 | AWDSGEQKAF
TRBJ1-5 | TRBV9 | ASSYPGGPQH
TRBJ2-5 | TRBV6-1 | ASSEKRTFQETQY
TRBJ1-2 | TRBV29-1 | SVTGLRDNTNYGYT
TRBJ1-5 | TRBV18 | ASSPSLATAQVQH
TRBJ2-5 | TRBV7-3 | ASSPGLQETQY
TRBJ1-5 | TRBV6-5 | ASSRTVYQPQH
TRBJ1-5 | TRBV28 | ASSFGQGARQPQH
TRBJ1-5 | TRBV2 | ASSDDSSSNQPQH
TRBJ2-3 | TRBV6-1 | ASSEGTSGTDTQY
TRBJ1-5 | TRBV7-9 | ASSYGDSSNQPQH
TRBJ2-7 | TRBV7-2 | ASSFPFGGRAREQY
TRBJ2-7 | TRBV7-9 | ASSLDQGSYEQY